These T cell receptor beta chains were read from a single sample in a study of blood T cell repertoires in COVID-19. The method was immunoSEQ multiplex PCR; TCRdb's version includes in-frame clones alone and lacks a portion of them. The sample holds about 320,000 clones, around 85% seen once. Sequenced input: PBMCs or T cells enriched from blood (not recorded which). The receptors stem from a woman in her thirties who had been exposed to COVID-19. The CDR3 runs from the conserved cysteine through the conserved F or W.

TRBJ2-3,TRBV5-6,CASSAGERLDTQYF
TRBJ2-2,TRBV11-1,CASSPPGTNTGELFF
TRBJ2-2,TRBV9,CASSVRAGVNTGELFF
TRBJ1-1,TRBV3-1/TRBV3-2,CASSQAGGYTEAFF
TRBJ1-1,TRBV19,CASSKQGMSEAFF
TRBJ1-4,TRBV19,CASSPKDRVIGKLFF
TRBJ2-5,TRBV27,CASSSLVQETQYF
TRBJ1-6,TRBV10-3,CAIRAGDREHSPLHF
TRBJ1-6,TRBV5-1,CASRGGQGASYNSPLHF
TRBJ1-6,TRBV4-3,CASSQEYRSSYNSPLHF
TRBJ2-7,TRBV2,CASSDPSARDYEQYF
TRBJ2-1,TRBV5-4,CASSLDSSSYNEQFF
TRBJ2-3,TRBV6-1,CASSGRAGSSTDTQYF